The 20 T cell receptor beta chains below all came from one sample that was sequenced in a study of T-cell reconstitution after alpha-beta-depleted transplantation in children. The TCRbeta library was prepared with unique molecular identifiers. TCRdb passed the PCR reads through MiXCR, listing each CDR3 protein once. Here the sample spans 250,000 to 300,000 distinct CDR3 sequences, around a tenth being singletons. Here the sequenced sample was PBMCs, taken before TCRalphabeta/CD19-depleted stem cell transplant. The receptor set was obtained from a boy under two years old with acute myeloid leukemia, due to receive a stem cell transplant.

As for this clonotype: One junction end disagrees with the germline gene, perhaps due to a read error. The chain links TRBV11-2 to TRBJ1-5; D unclear. CDR3 length: 13 amino acids. The germline V gene encodes CDR1 SGHAT and CDR2 FQNNGV. The DNA of the CDR3 is TGTGCCAGCAGCTTGGGAGGCAATCAGCCCCATCATTTT. As protein: CASSLGGNQPHHF.

There are many counts of this clonotype. The rearrangement uses TRBV6-1 and TRBJ1-5, with D possibly matching TRBD1 (5 bases). The CDR3 has 12 amino acids. Germline V gene lookup returns CDR1 MNHNS and CDR2 SASEGT. V was cut by 5 bases and J by 8 bases, with 10 bases left in between. CDR3 loop: CASSPPGEPQHF. CDR3 bases: TGTGCCAGCAGTCCCCCGGGGGAGCCCCAGCATTTT.

V gene TRBV27 combines with J gene TRBJ1-1; 11 nucleotides match TRBD1. Germline CDR1 is MNHEY and CDR2 is SMNVEV (reference sequence). With V trimmed by 5 bases and J by 3 bases, 8 bases remained unmatched. This CDR3 region has 16 residues. CDR3 in amino acids: CASSPRTGGFDTEAFF. The CDR3 DNA follows: TGTGCCAGCAGTCCCCGGACAGGGGGCTTTGACACTGAAGCTTTCTTT.

This clonotype occurred many times. The chain links TRBV9 to TRBJ1-5; possible D gene TRBD1, 5 bases. This CDR3 has 15 residues. The germline V and J ends were trimmed by 4 bases and 3 bases, with 14 bases remaining between them. Germline V gene sequence: CDR1 SGDLS, CDR2 YYNGEE. In DNA form, the CDR3 reads TGTGCCAGCAGCCCCTCGGGGGATCCCAATCAGCCCCAGCATTTT. Residues: CASSPSGDPNQPQHF.

This clonotype was detected ten times or more. The chain joins TRBV6-1 to TRBJ1-3; D not resolved. The V end lost 6 bases, the J end lost 4 bases, and 13 bases lay between the germline ends. The length of the CDR3 is 14 residues. Germline V gene data show CDR1 as MNHNS and CDR2 as SASEGT. The CDR3 region is CASSESRGGNTIYF. As DNA, the CDR3 is TGTGCCAGCAGCGAGAGTCGCGGGGGAAACACCATATATTTT.

This clonotype was counted at least ten times. This chain joins TRBV12-3 or TRBV12-4 and TRBJ1-1; TRBD1 agrees at 7 bases. CDR3 length: 13 amino acids. Losses at the gene ends were 6 bases for V and 3 bases for J; bases not matched to a gene: 4. CDR3 sequence: CASRGQQYTEAFF. For the CDR3, the DNA is TGTGCCAGCAGGGGACAGCAGTACACTGAAGCTTTCTTT.

The CDR3 is CASSSYLEYNEQFF. Here the CDR3 DNA reads TGTGCCAGCAGCTCCTACCTCGAGTACAATGAGCAGTTCTTC. This chain links TRBV7-9 with TRBJ2-1; no definite D call. The CDR3 has 14 residues. Trimming stripped 4 bases from V and 4 bases from J, with 11 bases between. Germline V gives CDR1 SEHNR, CDR2 FQNEAQ (reference sequence).

In its sample, this clonotype was seen many times. This chain connects TRBV20-1 to TRBJ2-1; unclear D gene. In germline, CDR1 is DFQATT, CDR2 SNEGSKA (reference sequence). The CDR3 extends over 13 amino acids. V gave up 0 bases and J gave up 2 bases, with 5 bases separating them. CDR3 sequence reads: CSARELTYNEQFF. In nucleotides, the CDR3 is TGCAGTGCTAGAGAGTTAACCTACAATGAGCAGTTCTTC.

Concerning this clonotype itself: This may be a read error: a much more frequent sequence differs by one nucleotide. Here the CDR3 DNA reads TGTGTCAGCACCGAGGCGGGACAATACAATGAGCAGTTCTTC. Translating it yields CVSTEAGQYNEQFF. The gene calls are TRBV7-9 and TRBJ2-1; D may correspond to TRBD1 or TRBD2 (6 bases each). The CDR3 extends over 14 amino acids. The germline V gene encodes CDR1 SEHNR and CDR2 FQNEAQ (reference sequence).

At least ten counts were recorded for this clonotype. V gene TRBV20-1 combines with J gene TRBJ2-2; 11 bases are a match to TRBD1. The CDR3 contains 18 residues. Germline assignment: CDR1 DFQATT and CDR2 SNEGSKA (reference sequence). V lost 6 bases to trimming and J lost 0 bases; unmatched junction nucleotides: 12. The CDR3 spells CSASDRGRFPSNTGELFF. The CDR3 region has the DNA TGCAGTGCGTCGGACAGGGGGCGCTTCCCCTCGAACACCGGGGAGCTGTTTTTT.

This clonotype came up many times. The rearrangement uses TRBV6-6 and TRBJ2-7; D gene ambiguous. The germline CDR1 and CDR2 sequences are MNHNY and SVGAGI (reference sequence). The V and J ends lost 0 bases and 5 bases respectively, with 2 bases between them. There are 11 residues in the CDR3. In nucleotides, the CDR3 is TGTGCCAGCAGTTACTCGCACGAGCAGTACTTC. This encodes CASSYSHEQYF.

Many counts were recorded for this clonotype. V is TRBV10-3 and J is TRBJ2-7; no firm D call. CDR1 and CDR2 from the germline V gene are ENHRY and SYGVKD. Between the trimmed V and J ends, which lost 11 bases and 0 bases, there was a span of 14 bases. The CDR3 consists of 13 residues. CDR3 sequence reads: CAASLGSSYEQYF. The CDR3, as DNA: TGTGCCGCTTCCTTAGGAAGCTCCTACGAGCAGTACTTC.

The chain joins TRBV20-1 to TRBJ2-5; TRBD2 might be the D (5 bases). The CDR3 totals 15 residues. The V and J ends lost 0 bases and 5 bases respectively, with 16 bases between them. Germline V gene lookup returns CDR1 DFQATT and CDR2 SNEGSKA (reference sequence). CDR3 nucleotides: TGCAGTGCTAGAGATGAGGCCCCTAGCTCGGAGACCCAGTACTTC. Translation gives CSARDEAPSSETQYF.

Only a few counts were recorded for this clonotype. V and J are TRBV14 and TRBJ1-2; D gene uncertain. V dropped 1 base and J dropped 2 bases, with 8 bases sitting between them. CDR1 is SGHDN and CDR2 is FVKESK in the germline V gene. This CDR3 comprises 14 residues. CDR3 protein: CASSQGVVNYGYTF. Written as DNA, the CDR3 is TGTGCCAGCAGCCAAGGTGTAGTGAACTATGGCTACACCTTC.

In this sample, this clonotype turned up many times. J is TRBJ2-5 and V is TRBV6-2 or TRBV6-3; the D is unclear. The CDR3 length is 17 residues. V was cut by 0 bases and J by 3 bases, with 17 bases left in between. CDR1 is MNHEY, CDR2 SVGEGT, per germline. The CDR3 region is CASSYSHQMGMEETQYF. The DNA for the CDR3 is TGTGCCAGCAGTTACTCTCATCAGATGGGAATGGAAGAGACCCAGTACTTC.

This clonotype appeared a few times. V gene TRBV18 combines with J gene TRBJ2-1, with 14 bases aligning to TRBD2. The CDR3 contains 16 residues. Germline V CDR1 and CDR2: KGHSH, LQKENI. The trim removed 4 bases at V and 3 bases at J, leaving 2 bases unmatched. Here the CDR3 reads CASSRGTSGSYNEQFF. CDR3 nucleotides: TGTGCCAGCTCACGGGGGACTAGCGGGAGCTACAATGAGCAGTTCTTC.

At least ten counts were recorded for this clonotype. V is TRBV20-1 and J is TRBJ2-3; D ambiguous. The V gene's germline CDR1 is DFQATT and CDR2 SNEGSKA (reference sequence). The CDR3 length is 11 residues. Trimming left V 5 bases short and J 2 bases short, with 5 bases between. The CDR3 region is CSAALTDTQYF. The CDR3 coding sequence is TGCAGTGCTGCGCTCACAGATACGCAGTATTTT.

This clonotype appeared a few times. The rearrangement joins TRBV18 to TRBJ1-5, with 7 bases that match TRBD1. The germline gives CDR1 KGHSH, CDR2 LQKENI. With 3 bases clipped from V and 6 bases from J, the junction kept 5 bases outside the gene matches. This CDR3 region has 14 residues. The CDR3 bases are TGTGCCAGCTCACCGGGACAGCCCGGTCAGCCCCAGCATTTT. This sequence encodes CASSPGQPGQPQHF.

This clonotype showed up many times. The chain combines TRBV28 with TRBJ1-5; 9 bases map to TRBD1. The V gene end was trimmed by 2 bases and the J gene end by 4 bases; junction bases not matched to a gene: 3. CDR3 length equals 15 residues. In germline, CDR1 is MDHEN, CDR2 SYDVKM. CDR3 region: CASSLRDRANQPQHF. In DNA form, the CDR3 reads TGTGCCAGCAGTTTAAGGGACAGGGCAAATCAGCCCCAGCATTTT.

This clonotype was recorded many times. This chain connects TRBV7-3 to TRBJ1-1; D is possibly TRBD1 (6 bases). The CDR3 covers 14 residues. Trimming pared 5 bases from V and 1 base from J, leaving 11 bases between. CDR1 is SGHTA, CDR2 FQGTGA, per germline. CDR3: CASSRGQPNTEAFF. Here the CDR3 DNA reads TGTGCCAGCAGCCGAGGACAGCCGAACACTGAAGCTTTCTTT.